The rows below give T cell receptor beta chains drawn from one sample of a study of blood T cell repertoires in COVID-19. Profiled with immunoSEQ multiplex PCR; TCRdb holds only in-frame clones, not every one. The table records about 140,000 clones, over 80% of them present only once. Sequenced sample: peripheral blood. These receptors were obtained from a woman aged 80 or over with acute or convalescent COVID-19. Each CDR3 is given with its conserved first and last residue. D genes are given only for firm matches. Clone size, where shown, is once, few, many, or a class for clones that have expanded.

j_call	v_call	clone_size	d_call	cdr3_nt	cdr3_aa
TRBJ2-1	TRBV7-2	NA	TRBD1	TGTGCCAGCAGCGCCGCCTCAGGGGGATCCTCCTACAATGAGCAGTTCTTC	CASSAASGGSSYNEQFF
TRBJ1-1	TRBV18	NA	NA	TGTGCCAGCTCACCTACCCAACAGATCTCAGACACTGAAGCTTTCTTT	CASSPTQQISDTEAFF
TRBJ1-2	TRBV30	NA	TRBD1	TGTGCCTGCGTGGGCCCGGGACAGGGTAATGGCTACACCTTC	CACVGPGQGNGYTF
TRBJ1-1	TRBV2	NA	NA	TGTGCCAGCAGTGATCTCACAGCATCAAACACTGAAGCTTTCTTT	CASSDLTASNTEAFF
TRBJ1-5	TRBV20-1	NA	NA	TGCAGTGCTAGTTACTCCAATCAGCCCCAGCATTTT	CSASYSNQPQHF
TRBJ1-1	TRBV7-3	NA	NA	TGTGCCAGCAGCACGGAGGCGAACACTGAAGCTTTCTTT	CASSTEANTEAFF
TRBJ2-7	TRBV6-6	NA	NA	TGTGCCAGCAGTTACGGGCCGGGAACCTACGAGCAGTACTTC	CASSYGPGTYEQYF
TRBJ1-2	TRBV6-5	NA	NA	TGTGCCAGCAACCCGCCAGGTCTCACTGGCTACACCTTC	CASNPPGLTGYTF
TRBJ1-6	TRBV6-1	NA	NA	TGTGCCAGCAGTGAAGCTTGGCCTCGTCAGGTGTATAATTCACCCCTCCACTTT	CASSEAWPRQVYNSPLHF
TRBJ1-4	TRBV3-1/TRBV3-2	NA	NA	TGTGCCAGCAGCCAAGGAAAAGGAGGAAAACTGTTTTTT	CASSQGKGGKLFF
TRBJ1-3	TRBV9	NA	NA	TGTGCCAGCAGCGTAGCGGTTGTGGGCAACACCATATATTTT	CASSVAVVGNTIYF
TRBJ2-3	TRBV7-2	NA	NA	TGTGCCAGCAGCCTCTACTTGACAGATACGCAGTATTTT	CASSLYLTDTQYF
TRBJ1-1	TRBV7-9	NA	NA	TGTGCCAGCAGCTTCTACTTGACAGACTTGAGCACTGAAGCTTTCTTT	CASSFYLTDLSTEAFF
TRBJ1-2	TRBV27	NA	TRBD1	TGTGCCAGCAGTTTCCGGGACAGGGGGAGGTATGGCTACACCTTC	CASSFRDRGRYGYTF
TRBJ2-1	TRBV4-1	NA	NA	TGCGCCAGCAGCCAGGCGGGACTCCTCTCCTACAATGAGCAGTTCTTC	CASSQAGLLSYNEQFF
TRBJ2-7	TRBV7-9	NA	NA	TGTGCCAGCGGCAGTTTCCCGAACTACGAGCAGTACTTC	CASGSFPNYEQYF
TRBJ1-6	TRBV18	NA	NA	TGTGCCAGCTCACCGGCGACACTTTCACCCCTCCACTTT	CASSPATLSPLHF
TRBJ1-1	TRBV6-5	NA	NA	TGTGCCAGCAGCCCCCAATTGAACACTGAAGCTTTCTTT	CASSPQLNTEAFF
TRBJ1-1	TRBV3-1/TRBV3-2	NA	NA	TGTGCCAGCAGCCATACAGGGATGAACACTGAAGCTTTCTTT	CASSHTGMNTEAFF
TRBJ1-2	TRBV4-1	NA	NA	TGCGCCAGCAGCCAAGATTTCGTGACAGTTAACTATGGCTACACCTTC	CASSQDFVTVNYGYTF
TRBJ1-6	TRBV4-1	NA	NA	TGCGCCAGCAGCCAAGGGAAAGGGGTGGGAAATTCACCCCTCCACTTT	CASSQGKGVGNSPLHF
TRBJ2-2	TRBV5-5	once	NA	TGTGCCAGCAGCTTGGTGGACATCACCGGGGAGCTGTTTTTT	CASSLVDITGELFF
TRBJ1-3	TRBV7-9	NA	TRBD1	TGTGCCAGCAGCCTGACAGGGGTTGGAAACACCATATATTTT	CASSLTGVGNTIYF
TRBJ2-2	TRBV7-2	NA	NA	TGTGCCAGCAGCTCCATTCAGGGAAGCACCGGGGAGCTGTTTTTT	CASSSIQGSTGELFF
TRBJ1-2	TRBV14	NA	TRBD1	TGTGCCAGCAGCCAGGCCTATACAGGGGCGCGTGGCTACACCTTC	CASSQAYTGARGYTF
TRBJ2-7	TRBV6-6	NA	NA	TGTGCCAGCAGTTTACCGGGTCGAGAGCAGTACTTC	CASSLPGREQYF
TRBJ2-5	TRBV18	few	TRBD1	TGTGCCAGCTCCCCCGGACAGGGTTGGGAGACCCAGTACTTC	CASSPGQGWETQYF
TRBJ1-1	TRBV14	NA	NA	TGTGCCAGCAGCCAAGATTTAGTGATCACTGAAGCTTTCTTT	CASSQDLVITEAFF
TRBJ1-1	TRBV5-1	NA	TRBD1	TGCGCCAGCAGGCAGGGACAGGGGCCGAACACTGAAGCTTTCTTT	CASRQGQGPNTEAFF
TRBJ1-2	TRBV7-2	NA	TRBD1	TGTGCCAGCAGCTATTCCAGGGGGAACGGAGGTGGCTACACCTTC	CASSYSRGNGGGYTF
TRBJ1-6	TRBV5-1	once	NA	TGCGCCAGCAGCCCGGACTCGGCAGGGGACAATTCACCCCTCCACTTT	CASSPDSAGDNSPLHF
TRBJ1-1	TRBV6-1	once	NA	TGTGCCAGCAGTGAATTGGCAGGGTTCGGGACTGAAGCTTTCTTT	CASSELAGFGTEAFF
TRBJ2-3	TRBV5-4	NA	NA	TGTGCCAGCAGCCACCCCCCAGGACTGTATACGCAGTATTTT	CASSHPPGLYTQYF
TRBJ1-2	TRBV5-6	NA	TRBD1	TGTGCCAGCAGCTTCGGACAGGGGGCTAGCTATGGCTACACCTTC	CASSFGQGASYGYTF
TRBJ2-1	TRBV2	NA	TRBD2	TGTGCCAGCAAGCTTCTAGCGGGGGGGCCTAATGAGCAGTTCTTC	CASKLLAGGPNEQFF
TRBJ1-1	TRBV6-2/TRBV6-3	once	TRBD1	TGTGCCAGCAGTAAAAGCTCCGGACAGGGGAATACTGAAGCTTTCTTT	CASSKSSGQGNTEAFF
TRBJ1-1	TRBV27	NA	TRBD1	TGTGCCAGCAGTAGAACAACAGGGGTAACTTTCTTT	CASSRTTGVTFF
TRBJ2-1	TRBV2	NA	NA	TGTGCCAGCAGTGAAGGGACATCCTGGCAGTTCTTC	CASSEGTSWQFF
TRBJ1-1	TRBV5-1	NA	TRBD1	TGCGCCAGCAGCCTGACAGGGGGCGCGGGCACTGAAGCTTTCTTT	CASSLTGGAGTEAFF
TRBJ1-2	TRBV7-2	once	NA	TGTGCCAGCGCCTTGGGAGGGGACTATGGCTACACCTTC	CASALGGDYGYTF
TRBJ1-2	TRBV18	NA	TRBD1	TGTGCCAGCTCAGCGACAGGGGGCGCGGACTATGGCTACACCTTC	CASSATGGADYGYTF
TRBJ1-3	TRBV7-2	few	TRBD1	TGTGCCAGCAGCTTAGAGGGGGCCAGGGTAGGAAACACCATATATTTT	CASSLEGARVGNTIYF
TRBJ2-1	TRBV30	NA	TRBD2	TGTGCCTGGAGTGTAGTGGGACTACCCTACAATGAGCAGTTCTTC	CAWSVVGLPYNEQFF
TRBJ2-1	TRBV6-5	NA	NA	TGTGCCAGCATCGAGGTGGCCTACAATGAGCAGTTCTTC	CASIEVAYNEQFF
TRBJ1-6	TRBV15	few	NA	TGTGCCACCAGCACCGGGTTGGGGGGGCCACCCCTCCACTTT	CATSTGLGGPPLHF